This T cell receptor (beta chain) was profiled in a study of beta chain features in type 1 diabetes. V was pared by 0 bases and J by 4 bases, with 10 bases between. The CDR3 is made up of 14 amino acids. Germline loops: CDR1 SGHRS, CDR2 YFSETQ. Expressed TCRB transcripts got sequenced, as all isolated RNA was reverse transcribed. TCRdb's copy holds only in-frame clones and misses some; the assay was immunoSEQ multiplex PCR. The sample records approximately 330,000 clones, 9.5% to 12% being singletons. This clone was recorded a few times. The sequenced material came from naive CD4+ T cells from blood. The source of this sequence is a woman between 25 and 40 years old in good health. The chain is built from TRBV5-1 and TRBJ2-5; D is ambiguous. CDR3 protein: CASSLGGVGETQYF. CDR3 DNA sequence: TGCGCCAGCAGCTTGGGTGGAGTAGGAGAGACCCAGTACTTC.